These 31 T cell receptor beta chains share one sample of origin, sequenced in a study of blood T cell repertoires in COVID-19. Sequencing used immunoSEQ multiplex PCR; TCRdb keeps in-frame clones, though not all of them. There are fewer than 350,000 clones in the sample; roughly 91% occur only once, and 2% to 2.5% lies in the top ten. Sample: PBMCs or T cells enriched from blood (not recorded which). These receptors came from a woman aged 40 to 49 with acute COVID-19.

The chain recombines TRBV6-5 with TRBJ2-1; 10 bases map to TRBD1. V lost 5 bases to trimming and J lost 5 bases; unmatched junction nucleotides: 3. The CDR3 extends over 14 amino acids. Per the germline V gene, CDR1 is MNHEY and CDR2 is SVGAGI. CDR3 sequence reads: CASSPGQGHNEQFF. Here the CDR3 DNA reads TGTGCCAGCAGTCCGGGACAGGGGCACAATGAGCAGTTCTTC.

This clone has only one observation. The chain joins TRBV11-2 to TRBJ1-2; D is ambiguous. The CDR3 contains 15 residues. Trimming took off 5 bases at V and 8 bases at J, with 21 bases between the two ends. Germline V lookup: CDR1 SGHAT, CDR2 FQNNGV. For the CDR3, the DNA is TGTGCCAGCAGCCCGCGGGCCCGTAGATTGGGGGGCTACACCTTC. Protein sequence: CASSPRARRLGGYTF.

This chain joins TRBV2 and TRBJ1-2; maybe TRBD1 (6 bases). CDR1 SNHLY and CDR2 FYNNEI come from the germline V gene. Trimming stripped 7 bases from V and 5 bases from J, with 11 bases between. The CDR3 has 12 amino acids. The CDR3 is CASTTGPYGYTF. In nucleotides, the CDR3 is TGTGCCAGCACTACAGGGCCTTATGGCTACACCTTC.

The chain is built from TRBV27 and TRBJ2-7, with 7 positions matching TRBD1. V dropped 4 bases and J dropped 3; count of bases not matched to a gene: 6. This CDR3 is built from 14 residues. Germline CDR1 and CDR2: MNHEY and SMNVEV (reference sequence). The CDR3 spells CASSSGTALYEQYF. CDR3 nucleotides: TGTGCCAGCAGTTCCGGGACAGCGCTCTACGAGCAGTACTTC.

The rearrangement links TRBV15 to TRBJ1-1; 8 nucleotides match TRBD1. The CDR3 is 18 amino acids. CDR1 is LNHNV, CDR2 YYDKDF, per germline (reference sequence). Trimming removed 4 bases from V and 3 bases from J; junction bases left unmatched: 16. The CDR3 protein is CATSTFRGAGGKDTEAFF. Here the CDR3 DNA reads TGTGCCACCAGCACCTTCCGAGGGGCAGGGGGCAAGGACACTGAAGCTTTCTTT. The full variable domain, in which reference TRBV15 and TRBJ1-1 provide the parts outside the CDR3, is DAMVIQNPRYQVTQFGKPVTLSCSQTLNHNVMYWYQQKSSQAPKLLFHYYDKDFNNEADTPDNFQSRRPNTSFCFLDIRSPGLGDTAMYLCATSTFRGAGGKDTEAFFGQGTRLTVV.

The chain has TRBV3-1 (or the pseudogene TRBV3-2) and TRBJ1-6; D is undetermined. The CDR3 loop spans 13 amino acids. Germline V gene data show CDR1 as LGHDT and CDR2 as YNNKEL (reference sequence). V dropped 0 bases and J dropped 13 bases, with 10 bases sitting between them. CDR3 loop: CASSQDSSRPLHF. The CDR3 DNA reads TGTGCCAGCAGCCAAGATAGCAGTAGGCCCCTCCACTTT.

The V gene is TRBV29-1, the J gene TRBJ1-1; 10 nucleotides line up with TRBD1. The CDR3 is 14 amino acids. V lost 1 base, J lost 4 bases, and 3 bases stayed unmatched. The germline V gene has CDR1 SQVTM and CDR2 ANQGSEA. CDR3 protein: CSVEGGQGVTEAFF. The CDR3 bases are TGCAGCGTTGAAGGAGGACAGGGGGTCACTGAAGCTTTCTTT.

The chain carries TRBV3-1 (or the pseudogene TRBV3-2) and TRBJ1-2; 7 bases agree with TRBD1. Trimming took 0 bases from V and 10 from J; bases not matched to a gene: 2. CDR1 and CDR2 from the germline V gene are LGHDT and YNNKEL (reference sequence). This CDR3 spans 12 amino acids. CDR3 nucleotide sequence: TGTGCCAGCAGCCAAGACGACAGGGTCTACACCTTC. Its translation is CASSQDDRVYTF.

The rearrangement links TRBV3-1 (or the pseudogene TRBV3-2) to TRBJ2-3, with D possibly TRBD1 on 5 matching bases. The length of the CDR3 is 16 residues. Trimming took 6 bases from V and 0 from J, leaving 16 bases between them. Germline values: CDR1 LGHDT, CDR2 YNNKEL (reference sequence). DNA for the CDR3: TGTGCCAGCAGATTGCAGGGATTCTCTAGCACAGATACGCAGTATTTT. Protein: CASRLQGFSSTDTQYF.

The chain is built from TRBV9 and TRBJ1-4; D call uncertain. The CDR3 has 17 residues. V gave up 0 bases and J gave up 3 bases, with 15 bases separating them. The germline CDR1 and CDR2 sequences are SGDLS and YYNGEE. This CDR3 reads CASSVASGSLANEKLFF. DNA of the CDR3: TGTGCCAGCAGCGTAGCCTCGGGATCCCTCGCTAATGAAAAACTGTTTTTT.

The V gene is TRBV6-5, the J gene TRBJ1-3; 7 nucleotides match TRBD1. CDR1 and CDR2 (germline): MNHEY, SVGAGI. J lost 0 bases, V lost 2 bases, and 4 bases had no gene match. CDR3 length: 16 amino acids. DNA of the CDR3: TGTGCCAGCAGTTACAATCGGGACAGCTCTGGAAACACCATATATTTT. This sequence encodes CASSYNRDSSGNTIYF.

This chain connects TRBV7-2 to TRBJ2-7; 7 bases match TRBD1. In germline, CDR1 is SGHTA, CDR2 FQGNSA. The ends lost 5 bases at V and 0 bases at J; junction bases unmatched: 7. This CDR3 has 15 residues. The CDR3 DNA sequence: TGTGCCAGCAGCCCCCCGGCAGGGGGCTCCTACGAGCAGTACTTC. Protein product: CASSPPAGGSYEQYF.

In DNA, the CDR3 is TGTGCCAGCAGTTTATCGGCAGGGGTACTGGGGGCCAACGTCCTGACTTTC. Its protein product is CASSLSAGVLGANVLTF. The chain recombines TRBV28 with TRBJ2-6; possible D gene TRBD1, 6 bases. CDR1 and CDR2 from the germline V gene are MDHEN and SYDVKM. The ends were cut back, 1 base at V and 4 bases at J, with 14 bases in the middle. This CDR3 region has 17 residues.

The rearrangement joins TRBV7-6 to TRBJ2-7; tentative D call: TRBD1 (6 bases). Per germline, CDR1 SGHVS and CDR2 FNYEAQ. Trimming took 4 bases from V and 2 from J, leaving 21 bases between them. CDR3 length: 17 residues. The CDR3 bases are TGTGCCAGCAGCTCCGCCAGGGCTCGGACAGAGACCTACGAGCAGTACTTC. This translates into CASSSARARTETYEQYF.

The gene calls are TRBV18 and TRBJ1-5; D not resolved. The CDR3 has 14 amino acids. Trimming took 2 bases from V and 8 from J, leaving 13 bases between them. The germline V gene encodes CDR1 KGHSH and CDR2 LQKENI. CDR3 sequence: CASSPDRLLEPQHF. The CDR3 nucleotides are TGTGCCAGCTCACCAGACCGACTTTTGGAGCCCCAGCATTTT. Full variable domain (outside the CDR3, taken from reference TRBV18 and TRBJ1-5): NAGVMQNPRHLVRRRGQEARLRCSPMKGHSHVYWYRQLPEEGLKFMVYLQKENIIDESGMPKERFSAEFPKEGPSILRIQQVVRGDSAAYFCASSPDRLLEPQHFGDGTRLSIL.

This clone was seen more than once but under ten times. The chain employs TRBV4-2 and TRBJ2-3; D might be TRBD2 (5 bases). V lost 5 bases to trimming and J lost 2 bases, with 14 bases between them. This CDR3 comprises 15 residues. CDR1 and CDR2 (germline): LGHNA, YNFKEQ. The CDR3 protein is CASSSLEGHTDTQYF. The CDR3 nucleotides read TGTGCCAGCAGCTCACTAGAGGGCCACACAGATACGCAGTATTTT.

This chain links TRBV30 with TRBJ2-3; D perhaps matches TRBD1 (6 bases). CDR1 GTSNPN and CDR2 SVGIG come from the germline V gene (reference sequence). Trimming cost V 0 bases and J 4 bases, with 17 bases left between them. The CDR3 length is 16 residues. CDR3 DNA: TGTGCCTGGAGTGTACGAACAGGGCGTGGAGCAGATACGCAGTATTTT. This encodes CAWSVRTGRGADTQYF.

This clone appeared a single time. CDR3 DNA sequence: TGCACCAGCAGCCACAGGGTTACTAGCGGGTTCGAGACCCAGTACTTC. Its protein product is CTSSHRVTSGFETQYF. This rearrangement joins TRBV1 to TRBJ2-5; TRBD2 is taken as the D call from the table, unchecked against the DNA. TRBV1 has pseudogene status. This CDR3 is 16 amino acids long.

The chain joins TRBV2 to TRBJ1-2; possible D gene TRBD1, 5 bases. The germline V and J ends were trimmed by 4 bases and 7 bases, with 13 bases remaining between them. The CDR3 contains 13 residues. The V gene's germline CDR1 is SNHLY and CDR2 FYNNEI. The CDR3 DNA reads as TGTGCCAGCAGTGGAAGGGGTTCGGGTGGCTACACCTTC. Its protein is CASSGRGSGGYTF.

The J gene is TRBJ1-1, the V gene TRBV5-1, with TRBD1 as a possible D gene (5 bases). Germline CDR1 and CDR2: SGHRS and YFSETQ. This CDR3 has 18 amino acids. Trimming left V 1 base short and J 4 bases short, with 23 bases between. The DNA for the CDR3 is TGCGCCAGCAGCTTGTTTTTCCAGGGAGGACGAGCGGGCACTGAAGCTTTCTTT. As protein: CASSLFFQGGRAGTEAFF.

The chain uses TRBV30 and TRBJ1-3; no reliable D call. The CDR3 contains 21 residues. V was clipped by 1 base and J by 1 base, with 29 bases between them. The germline CDR1 and CDR2 sequences are GTSNPN and SVGIG (reference sequence). CDR3 sequence reads: CAWSAKSGVATRIFSGNTIYF. In DNA form, the CDR3 reads TGTGCCTGGAGTGCCAAGAGCGGTGTGGCGACCCGAATCTTTTCTGGAAACACCATATATTTT.

The J gene is TRBJ1-2, the V gene TRBV9, with D possibly being TRBD1 (5 bases). Trimming pared 7 bases from V and 4 bases from J, leaving 14 bases between. Germline lookup yields CDR1 SGDLS and CDR2 YYNGEE. CDR3 size: 13 residues. The CDR3 DNA is TGTGCCAGCGGCTCTGGGGCTTCCTATGGCTACACCTTC. This gives the protein CASGSGASYGYTF.

This clone was recorded only once. The chain's CDR3 is CASSQGVLRTDTQYF. The CDR3 nucleotides read TGTGCCAGCAGCCAAGGAGTACTTCGCACAGATACGCAGTATTTT. The rearrangement links TRBV14 to TRBJ2-3; no firm D call. CDR1 is SGHDN and CDR2 is FVKESK in the germline V gene. The CDR3 length is 15 residues. V was pared by 1 base and J by 1 base, with 9 bases between. The whole variable domain, remainder taken from reference TRBV14 and TRBJ2-3, is EAGVTQFPSHSVIEKGQTVTLRCDPISGHDNLYWYRRVMGKEIKFLLHFVKESKQDESGMPNNRFLAERTGGTYSTLKVQPAELEDSGVYFCASSQGVLRTDTQYFGPGTRLTVL.

This sequence joins TRBV5-1 and TRBJ1-4; D unclear. CDR3 length: 15 residues. The V end lost 2 bases, the J end lost 0 bases, and 8 bases lay between the germline ends. Germline CDR1 is SGHRS and CDR2 is YFSETQ. The CDR3 DNA follows: TGCGCCAGCAGCTTACTAGTAACAACTAATGAAAAACTGTTTTTT. Amino acids: CASSLLVTTNEKLFF.

The CDR3 DNA sequence: TGTGCCAGCAGCCCCCGGACTAGCGGACCCTACGAGCAGTACTTC. Amino acid sequence: CASSPRTSGPYEQYF. The rearrangement joins TRBV7-2 to TRBJ2-7, with 10 positions matching TRBD2. Germline CDR1 SGHTA, CDR2 FQGNSA. The V and J ends lost 5 bases and 2 bases, in that order; junction bases with no gene match: 6. The CDR3 totals 15 residues.

V and J are TRBV5-6 and TRBJ1-2, with D tentatively TRBD1 (5 bases). Germline CDR1 SGHDT, CDR2 YYEEEE. Trimming shortened V by 2 bases and J by 7 bases, and 9 bases separated the two germline ends. The CDR3 is 12 amino acids. CDR3 loop: CASSFGGGGYTF. The CDR3 bases are TGTGCCAGCAGCTTCGGGGGTGGTGGCTACACCTTC. Drawing the rest from reference TRBV5-6 and TRBJ1-2, the complete variable domain is DAGVTQSPTHLIKTRGQQVTLRCSPKSGHDTVSWYQQALGQGPQFIFQYYEEEERQRGNFPDRFSGHQFPNYSSELNVNALLLGDSALYLCASSFGGGGYTFGSGTRLTVV.

This chain uses TRBV2 with TRBJ2-2; possible D gene TRBD1, 5 bases. V lost 5 bases to trimming and J lost 8 bases, with 6 bases between them. Germline assignment: CDR1 SNHLY and CDR2 FYNNEI. This CDR3 has 11 residues. CDR3 DNA: TGTGCCAGCAGTTACAGGGGGGAGCTGTTTTTT. Translation gives CASSYRGELFF.

V is TRBV30 and J is TRBJ2-2, with D tentatively TRBD1 (5 bases). The V and J ends lost 2 bases and 5 bases respectively, with 12 bases between them. Looked up from germline, CDR1 is GTSNPN and CDR2 is SVGIG (reference sequence). CDR3 size: 14 residues. Here the CDR3 reads CAWSTSRGTGELFF. The DNA for the CDR3 is TGTGCCTGGAGTACATCAAGGGGTACCGGGGAGCTGTTTTTT. The whole variable domain, filled in from reference TRBV30 and TRBJ2-2, reads SQTIHQWPATLVQPVGSPLSLECTVEGTSNPNLYWYRQAAGRGLQLLFYSVGIGQISSEVPQNLSASRPQDRQFILSSKKLLLSDSGFYLCAWSTSRGTGELFFGEGSRLTVL.

The CDR3 reads CASSLIVGPTDTQYF. In DNA form, the CDR3 reads TGTGCCAGCAGCTTGATTGTGGGCCCTACAGATACGCAGTATTTT. The rearrangement uses TRBV5-5 and TRBJ2-3; unclear D gene. Germline V lookup: CDR1 SGHKS, CDR2 YYEKEE (reference sequence). This CDR3 contains 15 residues. V gave up 1 base and J gave up 3 bases, with 12 bases separating them.

The rearrangement joins TRBV30 to TRBJ1-2, with D perhaps matching TRBD1 (6 bases). Germline V gives CDR1 GTSNPN, CDR2 SVGIG (reference sequence). The V and J ends lost 4 bases and 7 bases respectively, with 13 bases between them. The length of the CDR3 is 12 residues. CDR3 coding DNA: TGTGCCTGGATCAGGGGTTTGGGTGGCTACACCTTC. Its protein product is CAWIRGLGGYTF.

V usage is TRBV9 and J usage is TRBJ2-3; TRBD2 matches at 11 bases. The CDR3 is 15 residues long. J lost 4 bases, V lost 3 bases, and 4 bases had no gene match. CDR1 and CDR2 (germline): SGDLS, YYNGEE. CDR3 in DNA: TGTGCCAGCAGCGACGGGACTAGCGGCCCAGATACGCAGTATTTT. Protein sequence: CASSDGTSGPDTQYF. Looking up the rest from reference TRBV9 and TRBJ2-3 gives the full variable domain: DSGVTQTPKHLITATGQRVTLRCSPRSGDLSVYWYQQSLDQGLQFLIQYYNGEERAKGNILERFSAQQFPDLHSELNLSSLELGDSALYFCASSDGTSGPDTQYFGPGTRLTVL.